Each of the 18 T cell receptor beta chains below was sequenced from the same sample in a study of blood T cell repertoires in COVID-19. TCRdb's table, derived via immunoSEQ multiplex PCR, lists solely in-frame clones and lacks some. The sample carries about 71,000 clones, around 83% recorded once. Sequenced input: peripheral blood. The receptors derive from a man aged 25 to 40 with COVID-19, enrolled during active disease.

The chain combines TRBV6-6 with TRBJ1-1; D unclear. The CDR3 totals 13 residues. V was shortened by 6 bases and J by 0 bases, with 8 bases between the two germline ends. From germline, CDR1 is MNHNY and CDR2 SVGAGI (reference sequence). The CDR3 here is CASRESMNTEAFF. In nucleotides, the CDR3 is TGTGCCAGCAGAGAGTCCATGAACACTGAAGCTTTCTTT.

The J gene is TRBJ1-6, the V gene TRBV7-9; 8 positions agree with TRBD1. Germline V CDR1 and CDR2: SEHNR, FQNEAQ (reference sequence). The CDR3 runs 14 residues. V dropped 5 bases and J dropped 10; count of bases not matched to a gene: 7. CDR3 loop: CASSPGQAGSPLHF. The CDR3 region has the DNA TGTGCCAGCAGCCCGGGACAGGCTGGCTCACCCCTCCACTTT. Together with reference TRBV7-9 and TRBJ1-6, the CDR3 gives the full variable domain: DTGVSQNPRHKITKRGQNVTFRCDPISEHNRLYWYRQTLGQGPEFLTYFQNEAQLEKSRLLSDRFSAERPKGSFSTLEIQRTEQGDSAMYLCASSPGQAGSPLHFGNGTRLTVT.

This clone has a handful of counts. The chain joins TRBV19 to TRBJ1-4; TRBD1 matches 8 bases. CDR3 length: 14 residues. CDR1 LNHDA and CDR2 SQIVND come from the germline V gene (reference sequence). V trimming: 6 bases; J trimming: 6 bases; junction bases outside the gene matches: 6. The CDR3 DNA sequence: TGTGCCAGTAGCCTCGACAGGGGATATGAAAAACTGTTTTTT. Its translation is CASSLDRGYEKLFF. The complete variable domain, with remaining parts taken from reference TRBV19 and TRBJ1-4, reads DGGITQSPKYLFRKEGQNVTLSCEQNLNHDAMYWYRQDPGQGLRLIYYSQIVNDFQKGDIAEGYSVSREKKESFPLTVTSAQKNPTAFYLCASSLDRGYEKLFFGSGTQLSVL.

CDR3 coding DNA: TGTGCCAGCAGATCCCCGGGACAGTCGAACACTGAAGCTTTCTTT. It translates to CASRSPGQSNTEAFF. The rearrangement joins TRBV2 to TRBJ1-1, with TRBD1 matching over 7 bases. The CDR3 sequence is 15 residues long. J was trimmed by 1 base and V by 6 bases; bases with no gene match: 8. Germline CDR1 is SNHLY and CDR2 is FYNNEI.

The rearrangement uses TRBV5-5 and TRBJ1-1; D is unclear. CDR1 SGHKS and CDR2 YYEKEE come from the germline V gene (reference sequence). V was trimmed by 0 bases and J by 3 bases, leaving 9 bases between them. CDR3 length equals 14 residues. In nucleotides, the CDR3 is TGTGCCAGCAGCTTGGGAGACGCGGACACTGAAGCTTTCTTT. It is translated as CASSLGDADTEAFF.

The V gene is TRBV4-1, the J gene TRBJ1-5, with D hard to call. This CDR3 has 17 amino acids. V lost 1 base to trimming and J lost 0 bases, with 13 bases between them. Germline V lookup: CDR1 MGHRA, CDR2 YSYEKL. The CDR3 DNA is TGCGCCAGCAGCCAAGTCGACGAGGGATTTAGCAATCAGCCCCAGCATTTT. It is translated as CASSQVDEGFSNQPQHF.

The chain uses TRBV30 and TRBJ1-3; D gene uncertain. CDR1 is GTSNPN, CDR2 SVGIG, per germline (reference sequence). Trimming stripped 4 bases from V and 0 bases from J, with 10 bases between. The CDR3 loop spans 14 amino acids. CDR3 DNA sequence: TGTGCCTGGAAACCTGGCAACTCTGGAAACACCATATATTTT. Amino acids: CAWKPGNSGNTIYF.

V gene TRBV5-1 combines with J gene TRBJ2-1; 7 nucleotides match TRBD2. With 3 bases clipped from V and 2 bases from J, the junction kept 2 bases outside the gene matches. Germline CDR1 SGHRS, CDR2 YFSETQ. The CDR3 is made up of 14 amino acids. As DNA, the CDR3 is TGCGCCAGCAGCTCGGGGGGTGCCTACAATGAGCAGTTCTTC. This translates into CASSSGGAYNEQFF.

This clone has only one observation. The chain links TRBV21-1 to TRBJ2-1; the table's D call TRBD2 went unverified against the DNA. TRBV21-1 is a listed pseudogene. The CDR3 loop spans 15 amino acids. The CDR3 DNA reads as TGTGCCAGCAGCAATGAAGGACTAGCCTACAATGAGCAGTTCTTC. Protein sequence: CASSNEGLAYNEQFF.

In its sample, this clone was seen once. CDR3 coding DNA: TGTGCCAGCAGCACGGACAGACCTGCAACTAATGAAAAACTGTTTTTT. Its protein is CASSTDRPATNEKLFF. V and J are TRBV7-2 and TRBJ1-4; a weak D match, TRBD1 (6 bases). The CDR3 extends over 16 amino acids. Germline loops: CDR1 SGHTA, CDR2 FQGNSA. Trimming pared 5 bases from V and 0 bases from J, leaving 13 bases between.

The J gene is TRBJ2-3, the V gene TRBV12-3 or TRBV12-4; no firm D call. The CDR3 extends over 11 amino acids. V was shortened by 9 bases and J by 6 bases, with 10 bases between the two germline ends. The CDR3 sequence is CASLQTDTQYF. In nucleotides, the CDR3 is TGTGCCAGTCTGCAGACTGATACGCAGTATTTT.

The rearrangement uses TRBV11-2 and TRBJ1-1; D might be TRBD1 (6 bases). The ends were cut back, 3 bases at V and 4 bases at J, with 21 bases in the middle. This CDR3 region has 17 residues. Germline V gene sequence: CDR1 SGHAT, CDR2 FQNNGV. The CDR3: CASSFGQRGERGTEAFF. In DNA, the CDR3 is TGTGCCAGCAGCTTCGGACAGCGGGGAGAGCGTGGCACTGAAGCTTTCTTT.

The J gene is TRBJ2-2, the V gene TRBV24-1, with TRBD1 matching over 7 bases. Germline V gene lookup returns CDR1 KGHDR and CDR2 SFDVKD. This CDR3 is 18 amino acids long. Trimming cost V 0 bases and J 3 bases; bases outside gene matches: 9. CDR3 protein: CATSDLVGRGFDTGELFF. CDR3 nucleotides: TGTGCCACCAGTGATTTGGTCGGCAGGGGGTTTGACACCGGGGAGCTGTTTTTT.

The chain links TRBV24-1 to TRBJ2-1, with TRBD2 matching over 7 bases. In germline, CDR1 is KGHDR, CDR2 SFDVKD. The V gene end was trimmed by 3 bases and the J gene end by 1 base; junction bases not matched to a gene: 5. This CDR3 is 16 amino acids long. The CDR3 protein is CATSDQAGRSYNEQFF. CDR3 bases: TGTGCCACCAGTGATCAAGCGGGAAGGTCCTACAATGAGCAGTTCTTC.

The chain's CDR3 is CASSPSPRGFKFF. In DNA, the CDR3 is TGTGCCAGCTCACCCAGTCCCAGGGGTTTCAAGTTCTTC. The chain carries TRBV18 and TRBJ2-1; a weak D match, TRBD1 (6 bases). Germline-derived CDR1 and CDR2 are KGHSH and LQKENI. Trimming cost V 3 bases and J 14 bases, with 17 bases left between them. The CDR3 is 13 residues long.

V is TRBV25-1 and J is TRBJ1-1, with D possibly matching TRBD1 (5 bases). Germline V gene data show CDR1 as MGHDK and CDR2 as SYGVNS. The CDR3 has 16 residues. The germline V and J ends were trimmed by 3 bases and 6 bases, with 20 bases remaining between them. CDR3 amino acids: CASSEGQGYGHPEAFF. For the CDR3, the DNA is TGTGCCAGCAGTGAGGGGCAGGGATACGGTCATCCTGAAGCTTTCTTT.

V usage is TRBV19 and J usage is TRBJ1-2; D is unresolved. V shed 4 bases and J shed 4 bases, with 10 bases lying between them. Germline assignment: CDR1 LNHDA and CDR2 SQIVND (reference sequence). This CDR3 spans 13 amino acids. CDR3: CASSTPGVYGYTF. The CDR3 region has the DNA TGTGCCAGTAGTACCCCCGGGGTCTATGGCTACACCTTC.

The chain combines TRBV7-9 with TRBJ2-1, with 7 bases aligning to TRBD1. The CDR3 spans 14 residues. Germline values: CDR1 SEHNR, CDR2 FQNEAQ (reference sequence). Losses at the gene ends were 4 bases for V and 4 bases for J; bases not matched to a gene: 4. The CDR3 here is CASSWRQGYNEQFF. The CDR3 DNA reads as TGTGCCAGCAGCTGGCGACAGGGTTACAATGAGCAGTTCTTC. Filled out from reference TRBV7-9 and TRBJ2-1, the complete variable domain reads DTGVSQNPRHKITKRGQNVTFRCDPISEHNRLYWYRQTLGQGPEFLTYFQNEAQLEKSRLLSDRFSAERPKGSFSTLEIQRTEQGDSAMYLCASSWRQGYNEQFFGPGTRLTVL.